This record concerns one TCR beta chain sequence. This CDR3 spans 17 amino acids. Deletions cut 5 bases from V and 5 bases from J, with 19 bases between. This specimen comes from a study of spatial heterogeneity in lung cancer. As for the study in general: Beta-chain sequences consistently outnumbered alpha-chain sequences in detection.

Time point meaning: sample taken at primary tumor resection. The sequenced material consisted of unsorted whole RNA from tumor, nontumor lung or frozen PBMC. Individual TCR cDNA molecules each bore their own unique molecular identifier. TCRdb ran MiXCR on the 5' RACE reads and lists one entry per CDR3 protein. The data contain 35,000 to 55,000 distinct CDR3 sequences, 12% to 15% of them singletons. The sequence derives from a male donor with early-stage non-small cell lung cancer. Sequenced here: PBMCs, sampled at surgery. This chain uses TRBV12-3 or TRBV12-4 with TRBJ1-6, with no clear D. Here the CDR3 DNA reads TGTGCCAGCAGTCCAGTAAGCAGACGAGGAGATAATTCACCCCTCCACTTT. Protein sequence: CASSPVSRRGDNSPLHF.